This entry is about one TCR beta chain. Profiling relied on immunoSEQ multiplex PCR, and the TCRdb table lists in-frame clones only, not all of them. The sample lists 200,000 or so clones, 85% to 90% occurring once. These data come from a study of blood T cell repertoires in COVID-19. Study information: COVID-19 samples from acute and convalescent phases originated in the United States, Italy and Spain.

Germline values: CDR1 MDHEN, CDR2 SYDVKM. V shed 9 bases and J shed 3 bases, with 12 bases lying between them. The CDR3 loop spans 14 amino acids. This clonotype was sampled from a woman between 55 and 75 years old with acute or convalescent COVID-19. The V call is TRBV28, the J call TRBJ1-6; perhaps TRBD1 as D (6 bases). Sequenced sample: peripheral blood. DNA of the CDR3: TGTGCCAGTATTACAGGGAACTATAATTCACCCCTCCACTTT. It is translated as CASITGNYNSPLHF.